Reported below is one TCR beta chain. Its antigen remains unidentified. The CDR3 covers 11 residues. The V gene lost 8 bases and the J gene lost 5 bases, with 8 bases spanning the gap. The germline V gene has CDR1 ENHRY and CDR2 SYGVKD. CD4+CD25+CD127- Tregs, CD4+CD25- non-Tregs, CD4 and CD8 cells were sorted. The table came from immunoSEQ multiplex PCR; TCRdb's copy has only in-frame clones and leaves some out. The sample has about 56,000 clones; approximately 82% are singletons. The sample is drawn from a study of Tregs in tolerant kidney transplant recipients. General study points: No direct test of biological reproducibility was done here. Few patients were studied, so findings need validation in larger groups.

Sequencing used CD4+ T cells from blood. The source of this sequence is a human donor in good health. The chain couples TRBV10-3 to TRBJ2-3; D gene unclear. CDR3 protein: CAIGMEDTQYF. The CDR3 coding sequence is TGTGCCATCGGCATGGAAGATACGCAGTATTTT.